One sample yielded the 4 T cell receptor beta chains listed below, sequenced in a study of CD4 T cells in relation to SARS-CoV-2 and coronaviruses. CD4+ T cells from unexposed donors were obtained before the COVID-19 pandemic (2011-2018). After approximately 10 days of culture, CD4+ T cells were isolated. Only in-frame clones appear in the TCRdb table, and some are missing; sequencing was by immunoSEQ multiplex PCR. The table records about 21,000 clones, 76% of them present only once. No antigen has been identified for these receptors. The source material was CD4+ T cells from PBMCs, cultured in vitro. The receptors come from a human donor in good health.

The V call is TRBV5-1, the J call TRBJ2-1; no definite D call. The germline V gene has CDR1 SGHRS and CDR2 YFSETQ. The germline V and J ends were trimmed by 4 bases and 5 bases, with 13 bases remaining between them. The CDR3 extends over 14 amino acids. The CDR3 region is CASSHGGVDNEQFF. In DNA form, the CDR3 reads TGCGCCAGCAGCCACGGTGGGGTTGACAATGAGCAGTTCTTC.

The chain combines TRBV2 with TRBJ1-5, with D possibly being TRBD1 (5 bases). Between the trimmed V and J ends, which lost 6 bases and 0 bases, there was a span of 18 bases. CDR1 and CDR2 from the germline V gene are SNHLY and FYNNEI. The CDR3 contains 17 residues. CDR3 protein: CASSLRLMDNSNQPQHF. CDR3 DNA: TGTGCCAGCAGCCTTAGATTAATGGACAATAGCAATCAGCCCCAGCATTTT.

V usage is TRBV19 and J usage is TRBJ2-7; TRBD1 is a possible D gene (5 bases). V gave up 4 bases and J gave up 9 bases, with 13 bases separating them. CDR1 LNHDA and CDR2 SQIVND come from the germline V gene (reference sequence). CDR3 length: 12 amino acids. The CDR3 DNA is TGTGCCAGTAGTACCCTTGGACACGTGCAGTACTTC. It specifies CASSTLGHVQYF.

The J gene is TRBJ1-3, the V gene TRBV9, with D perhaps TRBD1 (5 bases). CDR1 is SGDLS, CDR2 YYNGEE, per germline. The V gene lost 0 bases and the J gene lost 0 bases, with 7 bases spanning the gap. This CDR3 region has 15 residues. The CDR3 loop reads CASSVGQGSGNTIYF. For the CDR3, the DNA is TGTGCCAGCAGCGTAGGGCAGGGCTCTGGAAACACCATATATTTT.